A single sample gave rise to the 12 T cell receptor beta chains below, sequenced in a study of OX40 agonist ivuxolimab in advanced cancers. The library was obtained by the immunoSEQ multiplex PCR assay. As stored in TCRdb, this immuneACCESS dataset retains in-frame rearrangements with V and J assigned. A fraction of the clones does not appear; measured against another copy, unresolved V genes explain less than half of the discrepancy, and the remainder lacks a known reason. In this sample the table shows about 30,000 clones, 80% of which occur a single time. The ten largest clonotypes hold roughly 25% of the sample. This sample comprised CD4+ or CD8+ T cells sorted from blood, obtained in a trial of the OX40 agonist ivuxolimab. Every receptor here comes from an adult with an advanced solid tumor such as melanoma, head and neck, liver or kidney cancer.

V and J are TRBV29-1 and TRBJ2-7, with TRBD1 matching over 11 bases. The germline CDR1 and CDR2 sequences are SQVTM and ANQGSEA. The junction had 4 bases not matched to a gene; V was cut back by 6 bases and J by 3 bases. The CDR3 contains 13 residues. The CDR3 DNA reads TGCAGCGTCGGAGGGACAGGGGGCTACGAGCAGTACTTC. Its translation is CSVGGTGGYEQYF.

The chain employs TRBV7-2 and TRBJ1-2, with 9 bases identical to TRBD1. The germline gives CDR1 SGHTA, CDR2 FQGNSA. V trimming: 7 bases; J trimming: 5 bases; junction bases outside the gene matches: 8. The CDR3 sequence is 14 residues long. DNA for the CDR3: TGTGCCAGCAACTCCGGGACAGGGTCTTATGGCTACACCTTC. This gives the protein CASNSGTGSYGYTF. Variable domain in full (rest from reference TRBV7-2 and TRBJ1-2): GAGVSQSPSNKVTEKGKDVELRCDPISGHTALYWYRQSLGQGLEFLIYFQGNSAPDKSGLPSDRFSAERTGGSVSTLTIQRTQQEDSAVYLCASNSGTGSYGYTFGSGTRLTVV.

The chain is built from TRBV11-2 and TRBJ2-7; 9 nucleotides match TRBD2. Trimming at V came to 5 bases and at J to 3 bases, leaving 8 bases not matched to a gene. This CDR3 is built from 15 residues. Per the germline V gene, CDR1 is SGHAT and CDR2 is FQNNGV. This CDR3 is CASSPFAGGNYEQYF. CDR3 nucleotide sequence: TGTGCCAGCAGCCCCTTCGCGGGGGGGAACTACGAGCAGTACTTC.

Judged by abundance, this clone is medium-sized. The chain recombines TRBV19 with TRBJ1-5; D is undetermined. Looked up from germline, CDR1 is LNHDA and CDR2 is SQIVND (reference sequence). CDR3 length equals 12 residues. V lost 6 bases and J lost 7, with 10 bases in between. CDR3 sequence (DNA): TGTGCCAGTAGCCCCTTCCGGCAGCCCCAGCATTTT. Its translation: CASSPFRQPQHF.

V usage is TRBV7-9 and J usage is TRBJ2-7; D possibly corresponds to TRBD1 (6 bases). Trimming took off 7 bases at V and 3 bases at J, with 13 bases between the two ends. This CDR3 contains 13 residues. Germline V gene data show CDR1 as SEHNR and CDR2 as FQNEAQ (reference sequence). DNA of the CDR3: TGTGCCAGCAAACGGGACAACAGCTACGAGCAGTACTTC. Its protein product is CASKRDNSYEQYF.

The rearrangement links TRBV19 to TRBJ1-4; possibly TRBD1 for D (5 bases). The length of the CDR3 is 13 residues. The V gene lost 0 bases and the J gene lost 11 bases, with 10 bases spanning the gap. Germline loops: CDR1 LNHDA, CDR2 SQIVND (reference sequence). In DNA form, the CDR3 reads TGTGCCAGTAGTATAGAGGGGCGCGGGAAACTGTTTTTT. Protein sequence: CASSIEGRGKLFF.

The count of this clone is one. The chain carries TRBV7-9 and TRBJ2-3, with TRBD1 as a possible D gene (6 bases). The V end was cut by 5 bases, the J end by 2 bases, with 17 bases between. This CDR3 has 16 amino acids. The germline CDR1 and CDR2 sequences are SEHNR and FQNEAQ (reference sequence). The CDR3 coding sequence is TGTGCCAGCAGCCCTAGGAACAGGGAGTACACAGATACGCAGTATTTT. It translates to CASSPRNREYTDTQYF.

The chain is built from TRBV6-4 and TRBJ2-3; 12 bases line up with TRBD2. Germline V CDR1 and CDR2: MRHNA, SNTAGT. With 2 bases clipped from V and 4 bases from J, the junction kept 1 base outside the gene matches. The CDR3 has 15 amino acids. This CDR3 is CASSDGLAGPDTQYF. The CDR3 DNA is TGTGCCAGCAGTGACGGACTAGCGGGGCCAGATACGCAGTATTTT.

The chain links TRBV6-5 to TRBJ2-2; 10 nucleotides align to TRBD2. Per germline, CDR1 MNHEY and CDR2 SVGAGI. The V gene end was trimmed by 2 bases and the J gene end by 6 bases; junction bases not matched to a gene: 3. This CDR3 has 15 amino acids. The CDR3 region has the DNA TGTGCCAGCAGTTACCTAGCGGGGGTAGCCGGGGAGCTGTTTTTT. This gives the protein CASSYLAGVAGELFF.

A word on this clone: The same CDR3 is also encoded by other DNA sequences in this sample. V gene TRBV19 combines with J gene TRBJ2-5, with D uncertain. CDR1 and CDR2 (germline): LNHDA, SQIVND (reference sequence). V lost 2 bases and J lost 5, with 3 bases in between. CDR3 length: 11 residues. The CDR3 nucleotides read TGTGCCAGTAGTATACGGGAGACCCAGTACTTC. Translating gives CASSIRETQYF.

The rearrangement uses TRBV27 and TRBJ1-6; tentatively, D is TRBD1 (6 bases). This CDR3 is built from 14 residues. The germline V gene encodes CDR1 MNHEY and CDR2 SMNVEV (reference sequence). V lost 3 bases to trimming and J lost 8 bases, with 11 bases between them. In DNA form, the CDR3 reads TGTGCCAGCAGTTTCCGCGGGGGGCATTCACCCCTCCACTTT. It yields the protein CASSFRGGHSPLHF.

This chain joins TRBV10-3 and TRBJ1-4; D is possibly TRBD1 (6 bases). V lost 6 bases, J lost 5 bases, and 13 bases lay in between. This CDR3 comprises 14 residues. From germline, CDR1 is ENHRY and CDR2 SYGVKD. The CDR3 loop is CAIRGDTENEKLFF. In DNA form, the CDR3 reads TGTGCCATCAGGGGGGACACCGAAAATGAAAAACTGTTTTTT.